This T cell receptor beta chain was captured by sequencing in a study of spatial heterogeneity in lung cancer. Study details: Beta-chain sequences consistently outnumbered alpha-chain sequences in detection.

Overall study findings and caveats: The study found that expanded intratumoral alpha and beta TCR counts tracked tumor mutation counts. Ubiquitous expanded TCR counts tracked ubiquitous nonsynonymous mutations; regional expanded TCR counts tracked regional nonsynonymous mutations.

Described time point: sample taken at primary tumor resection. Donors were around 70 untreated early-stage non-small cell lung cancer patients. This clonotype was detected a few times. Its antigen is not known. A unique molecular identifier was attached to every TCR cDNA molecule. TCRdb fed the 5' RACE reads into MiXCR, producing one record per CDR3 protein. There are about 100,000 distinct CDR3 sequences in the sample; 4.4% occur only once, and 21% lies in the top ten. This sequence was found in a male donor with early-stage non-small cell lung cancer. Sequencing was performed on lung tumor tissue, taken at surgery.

In DNA, the CDR3 is TGCGCCAGCAGCTTGGTTGCGGGTTTGGTCAATGAGCAGTTCTTC. This translates into CASSLVAGLVNEQFF. The gene calls are TRBV5-1 and TRBJ2-1, with D perhaps matching TRBD2 (5 bases). Germline V CDR1 and CDR2: SGHRS, YFSETQ. The CDR3 consists of 15 residues. V was cut by 0 bases and J by 6 bases, with 13 bases left in between.